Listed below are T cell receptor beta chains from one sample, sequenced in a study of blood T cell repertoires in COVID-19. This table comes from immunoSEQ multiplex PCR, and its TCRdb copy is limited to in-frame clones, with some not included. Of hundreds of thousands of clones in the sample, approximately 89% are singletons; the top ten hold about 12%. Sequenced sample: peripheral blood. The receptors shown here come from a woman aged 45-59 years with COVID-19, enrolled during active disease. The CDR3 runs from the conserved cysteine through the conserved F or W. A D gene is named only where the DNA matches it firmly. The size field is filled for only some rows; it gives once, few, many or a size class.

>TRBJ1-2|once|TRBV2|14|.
CASSELTVNYGYTF
TGTGCCAGCAGTGAGCTGACAGTCAACTATGGCTACACCTTC
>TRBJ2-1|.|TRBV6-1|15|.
CASSELTGSYNEQFF
TGTGCCAGCAGTGAATTGACAGGCTCCTACAATGAGCAGTTCTTC
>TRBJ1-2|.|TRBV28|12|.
CASSFRGYGYTF
TGTGCCAGCAGTTTCCGGGGGTATGGCTACACCTTC
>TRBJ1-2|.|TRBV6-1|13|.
CASSDPGPYGYTF
TGTGCCAGCAGTGATCCAGGGCCCTATGGCTACACCTTC
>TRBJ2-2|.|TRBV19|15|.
CASSPLGGNTGELFF
TGTGCCAGTAGTCCGTTGGGGGGGAACACCGGGGAGCTGTTTTTT
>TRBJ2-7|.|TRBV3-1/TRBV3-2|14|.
CASSQDTASYEQYF
TGTGCCAGCAGCCAAGATACAGCCTCCTACGAGCAGTACTTC
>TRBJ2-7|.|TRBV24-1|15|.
CATSDFAGRSYEQYF
TGTGCCACCAGTGATTTCGCGGGCCGATCTTACGAGCAGTACTTC
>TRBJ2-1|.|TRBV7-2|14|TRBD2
CASSWGGTRYEQFF
TGTGCCAGCAGCTGGGGGGGGACTAGGTATGAGCAGTTCTTC
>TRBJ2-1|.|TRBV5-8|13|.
CASSFLSYNEQFF
TGTGCCAGCAGCTTCCTCTCCTACAATGAGCAGTTCTTC
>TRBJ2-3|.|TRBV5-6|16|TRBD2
CASSLARGGGTDTQYF
TGTGCCAGCAGCTTGGCCCGGGGGGGCGGCACAGATACGCAGTATTTT
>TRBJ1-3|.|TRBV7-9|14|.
CASRTDSSGNTIYF
TGTGCCAGCAGGACAGACAGCTCTGGAAACACCATATATTTT
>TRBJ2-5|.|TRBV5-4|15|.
CASSSSHGQQETQYF
TGTGCCAGCAGCTCTTCCCACGGACAGCAAGAGACCCAGTACTTC
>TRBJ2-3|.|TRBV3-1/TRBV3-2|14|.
CASSQNAGTDTQYF
TGTGCCAGCAGCCAAAATGCGGGCACAGATACGCAGTATTTT
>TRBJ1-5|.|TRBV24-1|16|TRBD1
CATSDAGQGGNQPQHF
TGTGCCACCAGTGATGCTGGTCAGGGGGGCAATCAGCCCCAGCATTTT
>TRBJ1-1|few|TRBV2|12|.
CASTDRGFKAFF
TGTGCCAGCACAGACCGGGGGTTTAAGGCTTTCTTT
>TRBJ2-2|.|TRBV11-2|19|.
CASSLASAGPLSNAGELFF
TGTGCCAGCAGCTTAGCGAGTGCGGGGCCCCTCTCAAATGCCGGGGAGCTGTTTTTT
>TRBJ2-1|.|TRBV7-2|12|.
CASSLTGGPLFF
TGTGCCAGCAGCCTGACCGGGGGGCCATTGTTCTTC
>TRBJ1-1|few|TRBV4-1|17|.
CASSRKGEGLANTEAFF
TGCGCCAGCAGCCGAAAGGGGGAGGGACTTGCGAACACTGAAGCTTTCTTT
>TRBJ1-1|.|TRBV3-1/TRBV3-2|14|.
CASSLLSNSAEAFF
TGTGCCAGCAGCCTGCTCAGTAATTCCGCTGAAGCTTTCTTT
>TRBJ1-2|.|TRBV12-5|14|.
CASGWDEGIYGYTF
TGTGCTAGTGGTTGGGATGAGGGAATCTATGGCTACACCTTC
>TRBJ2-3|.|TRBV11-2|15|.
CASSQTVSGTDTQYF
TGTGCCAGCAGCCAGACAGTCTCGGGCACAGATACGCAGTATTTT
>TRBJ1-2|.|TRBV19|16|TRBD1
CASRAGQGLRYYGYTF
TGTGCCAGTAGGGCCGGACAGGGACTACGTTACTATGGCTACACCTTC
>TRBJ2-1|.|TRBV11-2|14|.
CASSLGESYNEQFF
TGTGCCAGCAGCTTAGGTGAGTCCTACAATGAGCAGTTCTTC
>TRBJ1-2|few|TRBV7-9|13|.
CASSLTANYGYTF
TGTGCCAGCAGCTTAACAGCTAACTATGGCTACACCTTC
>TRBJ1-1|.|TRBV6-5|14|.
CASTTRRGDTEAFF
TGTGCCAGCACCACCCGGAGGGGAGACACTGAAGCTTTCTTT
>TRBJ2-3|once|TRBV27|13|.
CASSRNRQDTQYF
TGTGCCAGCAGTCGAAACCGACAGGATACGCAGTATTTT
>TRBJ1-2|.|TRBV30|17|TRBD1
CAWSVGQGPDRDYGYTF
TGTGCCTGGAGTGTAGGACAGGGGCCCGACCGGGACTATGGCTACACCTTC
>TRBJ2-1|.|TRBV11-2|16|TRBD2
CASSLSTSGVFNEQFF
TGTGCCAGCAGCTTATCTACTAGCGGGGTGTTCAATGAGCAGTTCTTC
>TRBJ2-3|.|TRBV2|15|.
CASSETGRDTDTQYF
TGTGCCAGCAGCGAGACAGGCAGGGACACAGATACGCAGTATTTT
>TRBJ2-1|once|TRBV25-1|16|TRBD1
CASRRSRDRGYNEQFF
TGTGCCAGCAGAAGGAGCCGGGACAGGGGCTACAATGAGCAGTTCTTC
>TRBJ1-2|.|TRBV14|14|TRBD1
CASSPGTASFGYTF
TGTGCCAGCAGCCCAGGGACAGCCTCCTTCGGCTACACCTTC
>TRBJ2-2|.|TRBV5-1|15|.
CASSYGTVNTGELFF
TGCGCCAGCAGCTATGGTACGGTGAACACCGGGGAGCTGTTTTTT
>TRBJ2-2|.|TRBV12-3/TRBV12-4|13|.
CASVQGRAGELFF
TGTGCCAGCGTACAGGGAAGGGCCGGGGAGCTGTTTTTT
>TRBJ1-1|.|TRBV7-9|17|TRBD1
CASSLGDRGRLNTEAFF
TGTGCCAGCAGCTTAGGCGACAGGGGGCGATTGAACACTGAAGCTTTCTTT